Listed here are 16 T cell receptor beta chains from one sample, sequenced in a study of blood T cell repertoires in COVID-19. TCRdb's table, derived via immunoSEQ multiplex PCR, lists solely in-frame clones and lacks some. The sample has 200,000 to 300,000 clones, roughly 91% seen once. Sequences were obtained from peripheral blood. These receptors were collected from a man aged 25 to 40 with COVID-19, enrolled during active disease.

As DNA, the CDR3 is TGTGCCTGGAGGATCACAGGACATTCCTACAATGAGCAGTTCTTC. Translating gives CAWRITGHSYNEQFF. The J gene is TRBJ2-1, the V gene TRBV30; D might be TRBD1 (5 bases). Trimming removed 3 bases at V and 1 base at J, with 13 bases between. The CDR3 has 15 amino acids. Looked up from germline, CDR1 is GTSNPN and CDR2 is SVGIG (reference sequence). The whole variable domain, remainder taken from reference TRBV30 and TRBJ2-1, is SQTIHQWPATLVQPVGSPLSLECTVEGTSNPNLYWYRQAAGRGLQLLFYSVGIGQISSEVPQNLSASRPQDRQFILSSKKLLLSDSGFYLCAWRITGHSYNEQFFGPGTRLTVL.

This chain joins TRBV18 and TRBJ1-5, with 7 positions matching TRBD1. The V and J ends lost 5 bases and 6 bases, in that order; junction bases with no gene match: 10. Germline V CDR1 and CDR2: KGHSH, LQKENI. This CDR3 comprises 15 residues. CDR3 sequence: CASSELQGMGQPQHF. CDR3 coding DNA: TGTGCCAGCTCAGAGCTACAGGGGATGGGTCAGCCCCAGCATTTT.

J is TRBJ1-2 and V is TRBV27; 8 bases are shared with TRBD1. The ends lost 6 bases at V and 9 bases at J; junction bases unmatched: 18. This CDR3 has 16 residues. The V gene's germline CDR1 is MNHEY and CDR2 SMNVEV (reference sequence). For the CDR3, the DNA is TGTGCCAGCAGGAAGACAGGGGCTTCGAATTTGAATCGCTACACCTTC. Translating gives CASRKTGASNLNRYTF.

CDR3 loop: CASSRLAGGYPTNTGELFF. The CDR3 nucleotides are TGTGCCAGCAGCCGACTAGCGGGGGGCTACCCAACGAACACCGGGGAGCTGTTTTTT. The chain is built from TRBV5-6 and TRBJ2-2; 13 bases line up with TRBD2. Germline assignment: CDR1 SGHDT and CDR2 YYEEEE. The ends lost 4 bases at V and 0 bases at J; junction bases unmatched: 9. The CDR3 is 19 residues long.

The chain is built from TRBV13 and TRBJ1-5; the match to TRBD1 covers 10 bases. Germline V gene lookup returns CDR1 PRHDT and CDR2 FYEKMQ (reference sequence). V was clipped by 5 bases and J by 5 bases; unmatched bases: 3. This CDR3 contains 14 residues. The CDR3 reads CASSIGTGDQPQHF. In nucleotides, the CDR3 is TGTGCCAGCAGCATTGGGACAGGGGATCAGCCCCAGCATTTT.

V usage is TRBV13 and J usage is TRBJ2-1; TRBD2 is a possible D gene (6 bases). Per germline, CDR1 PRHDT and CDR2 FYEKMQ (reference sequence). CDR3 length: 16 amino acids. With 0 bases removed from V and 8 bases from J, the gap between germline ends came to 17 bases. CDR3 DNA: TGTGCCAGCAGCTTAGGCCAGACTAGGTTGATCTATGAGCAGTTCTTC. This encodes CASSLGQTRLIYEQFF. Full variable domain (outside the CDR3, taken from reference TRBV13 and TRBJ2-1): AAGVIQSPRHLIKEKRETATLKCYPIPRHDTVYWYQQGPGQDPQFLISFYEKMQSDKGSIPDRFSAQQFSDYHSELNMSSLELGDSALYFCASSLGQTRLIYEQFFGPGTRLTVL.

The chain recombines TRBV29-1 with TRBJ2-4; 10 positions agree with TRBD1. V gave up 3 bases and J gave up 8 bases; unmatched junction bases: 4. Germline V gene data show CDR1 as SQVTM and CDR2 as ANQGSEA. This CDR3 has 13 amino acids. The CDR3 DNA reads TGCAGCGTTGAGGACAGGGGGGGATACATTCAGTACTTC. The encoded protein is CSVEDRGGYIQYF.

The chain recombines TRBV5-4 with TRBJ2-5; TRBD1 might be the D (5 bases). The CDR3 is 16 amino acids. Germline CDR1 reads SGHNT; CDR2 reads YYREEE (reference sequence). Between the trimmed V and J ends, which lost 0 bases and 1 base, there was a span of 13 bases. DNA for the CDR3: TGTGCCAGCAGCTTGGGTCCGGTAGGGGCCCAAGAGACCCAGTACTTC. It translates to CASSLGPVGAQETQYF.

Only one count was recorded for this clone. CDR3 coding DNA: TGCGCCAGCAGCCCTTACTTCACAGGGGACCCCTCTGGGGCCAACGTCCTGACTTTC. It specifies CASSPYFTGDPSGANVLTF. This chain uses TRBV4-1 with TRBJ2-6; TRBD1 matches at 7 bases. Germline V lookup: CDR1 MGHRA, CDR2 YSYEKL. The CDR3 consists of 19 residues. Trimming at V came to 4 bases and at J to 0 bases, leaving 12 bases not matched to a gene.

The chain combines TRBV19 with TRBJ2-3, with TRBD1 as a possible D gene (6 bases). V gave up 2 bases and J gave up 3 bases, with 12 bases separating them. The CDR3 has 15 residues. CDR1 is LNHDA, CDR2 SQIVND, per germline (reference sequence). The CDR3 protein is CASSIRTDSTDTQYF. Written as DNA, the CDR3 is TGTGCCAGTAGTATACGGACAGATTCTACAGATACGCAGTATTTT.

In its sample, this clone was seen once. This chain joins TRBV5-1 and TRBJ2-7, with D maybe TRBD1 (6 bases). Germline CDR1 and CDR2: SGHRS and YFSETQ. The CDR3 is made up of 13 amino acids. V was clipped by 0 bases and J by 4 bases, with 8 bases between them. The CDR3 loop reads CASSLDREYEQYF. The CDR3 DNA follows: TGCGCCAGCAGCTTGGACAGGGAGTACGAGCAGTACTTC. Drawing the rest from reference TRBV5-1 and TRBJ2-7, the complete variable domain is KAGVTQTPRYLIKTRGQQVTLSCSPISGHRSVSWYQQTPGQGLQFLFEYFSETQRNKGNFPGRFSGRQFSNSRSEMNVSTLELGDSALYLCASSLDREYEQYFGPGTRLTVT.

The rearrangement links TRBV2 to TRBJ1-1, with a weak D call TRBD1 (5 bases). Germline CDR1 and CDR2: SNHLY and FYNNEI. This CDR3 is 14 amino acids long. V lost 3 bases and J lost 1, with 9 bases in between. DNA for the CDR3: TGTGCCAGCAGTGAGAGGCAGGGGAACACTGAAGCTTTCTTT. Protein sequence: CASSERQGNTEAFF.

The V gene is TRBV2, the J gene TRBJ2-3, with 8 bases lining up with TRBD2. Unmatched junction bases numbered 6, after V lost 4 bases and J lost 0 bases. Germline CDR1 is SNHLY and CDR2 is FYNNEI. This CDR3 has 16 residues. The CDR3, as DNA: TGTGCCAGCAGTGTCGCGGGGGGAACTAGCACAGATACGCAGTATTTT. Its protein product is CASSVAGGTSTDTQYF.

V is TRBV29-1 and J is TRBJ2-7; the D is unclear. Trimming removed 6 bases from V and 5 bases from J, with 8 bases in between. This CDR3 is built from 10 residues. Germline V gives CDR1 SQVTM, CDR2 ANQGSEA. The chain's CDR3 is CSVLSDEQYF. CDR3 nucleotide sequence: TGCAGCGTGCTCTCGGACGAGCAGTACTTC.

This chain connects TRBV2 to TRBJ2-2; 14 bases align to TRBD2. The CDR3 runs 16 residues. The V segment lost 6 bases and the J segment 4 bases; nucleotides outside the gene matches: 4. Germline assignment: CDR1 SNHLY and CDR2 FYNNEI. CDR3 residues: CASSPTSGGATGELFF. The CDR3 DNA reads TGTGCCAGCAGCCCGACTAGCGGGGGGGCCACCGGGGAGCTGTTTTTT.

The gene calls are TRBV3-1 (or the pseudogene TRBV3-2) and TRBJ1-2, with TRBD1 matching over 10 bases. V lost 0 bases to trimming and J lost 7 bases; unmatched junction nucleotides: 2. Germline V lookup: CDR1 LGHDT, CDR2 YNNKEL (reference sequence). This CDR3 spans 14 amino acids. The CDR3 region has the DNA TGTGCCAGCAGCCAAGAGACAGGGGGCGGTGGCTACACCTTC. Translated: CASSQETGGGGYTF.